Shown below are 25 T cell receptor beta chains from a single sample sequenced in a study of T cell repertoires in ileal Crohn's disease. Assay: immunoSEQ multiplex PCR; the TCRdb copy retains only in-frame clones and omits some. In the table there are tens of thousands of clones, about 81% of which are singletons. Sample: ileal tissue. Source of these receptors: an adult with Crohn's disease.

The chain links TRBV27 to TRBJ1-6; 8 nucleotides agree with TRBD1. Germline V gene data show CDR1 as MNHEY and CDR2 as SMNVEV (reference sequence). The CDR3 has 15 amino acids. J lost 12 bases, V lost 6 bases, and 13 bases had no gene match. Here the CDR3 DNA reads TGTGCCAGCAGCGCAACCGGGACAGGTGTAGAACCCCTCCACTTT. Amino acids: CASSATGTGVEPLHF.

The rearrangement links TRBV10-2 to TRBJ2-6; tentative D call: TRBD1 (5 bases). Deletions cut 0 bases from V and 0 bases from J, with 12 bases between. The CDR3 loop spans 18 amino acids. Germline V CDR1 and CDR2: WSHSY, SAAADI. The CDR3 protein is CASSESEQGYSGANVLTF. CDR3 bases: TGCGCCAGCAGTGAGTCGGAGCAGGGTTACTCTGGGGCCAACGTCCTGACTTTC.

The chain employs TRBV5-1 and TRBJ2-7, with a tentative D call TRBD1 (5 bases). Between the trimmed V and J ends, which lost 0 bases and 6 bases, there was a span of 13 bases. This CDR3 spans 14 amino acids. Germline V lookup: CDR1 SGHRS, CDR2 YFSETQ. The CDR3 DNA follows: TGCGCCAGCAGCTTGGTTGCAGGGTTTGGCGAGCAGTACTTC. This gives the protein CASSLVAGFGEQYF.

This clone occurred a few times. J is TRBJ1-2 and V is TRBV30; D remains ambiguous. Germline V CDR1 and CDR2: GTSNPN, SVGIG (reference sequence). This CDR3 region has 14 residues. The ends were cut back, 3 bases at V and 0 bases at J, with 11 bases in the middle. CDR3 loop: CAWRVQTTNYGYTF. CDR3 bases: TGTGCCTGGAGAGTCCAAACTACTAACTATGGCTACACCTTC.

The chain joins TRBV5-1 to TRBJ1-1, with 7 bases aligning to TRBD1. The CDR3 contains 15 residues. J was trimmed by 0 bases and V by 7 bases; bases with no gene match: 9. CDR1 is SGHRS, CDR2 YFSETQ, per germline. CDR3 DNA sequence: TGCGCCAGCGGGGGGACAGATGGCTTGAACACTGAAGCTTTCTTT. Its protein is CASGGTDGLNTEAFF.

The chain joins TRBV7-2 to TRBJ1-2; a weak D match, TRBD1 (6 bases). Trimming stripped 2 bases from V and 0 bases from J, with 7 bases between. The CDR3 is made up of 14 amino acids. Germline V gives CDR1 SGHTA, CDR2 FQGNSA. The CDR3: CASSLRDTNYGYTF. DNA for the CDR3: TGTGCCAGCAGCTTAAGGGACACTAACTATGGCTACACCTTC.

The chain joins TRBV6-1 to TRBJ1-5; the D gene is possibly TRBD1 (6 bases). Trimming stripped 5 bases from V and 4 bases from J, with 12 bases between. The CDR3 length is 14 residues. The germline V gene has CDR1 MNHNS and CDR2 SASEGT. The CDR3 sequence: CASSKVTGNQPQHF. The CDR3 DNA reads as TGTGCCAGCAGTAAGGTCACAGGGAATCAGCCCCAGCATTTT.

V usage is TRBV6-5 and J usage is TRBJ2-1, with a possible D match to TRBD1 (6 bases). Trimming stripped 2 bases from V and 9 bases from J, with 17 bases between. CDR1 is MNHEY, CDR2 SVGAGI, per germline. The CDR3 runs to 15 residues. Here the CDR3 reads CASSYMGALGGEQFF. The DNA for the CDR3 is TGTGCCAGCAGTTACATGGGGGCACTAGGCGGTGAGCAGTTCTTC.

The V and J genes are TRBV27 and TRBJ2-7; D unclear. V was shortened by 6 bases and J by 2 bases, with 11 bases between the two germline ends. Germline CDR1 reads MNHEY; CDR2 reads SMNVEV (reference sequence). The CDR3 contains 13 residues. The CDR3: CASSPLGPYEQYF. CDR3 DNA: TGTGCCAGCAGCCCCCTGGGCCCCTACGAGCAGTACTTC.

The chain uses TRBV6-1 and TRBJ2-7, with 11 bases fitting TRBD1. CDR3 length: 15 residues. Germline trimming cut 6 bases from V and 4 bases from J; bases unmatched to any gene: 8. Germline V gene data show CDR1 as MNHNS and CDR2 as SASEGT. DNA for the CDR3: TGTGCCAGCAGGATACGGACAGGGGGCCGGTACGAGCAGTACTTC. This translates into CASRIRTGGRYEQYF.

The CDR3 is CAWRLAGSNTGELFF. In nucleotides, the CDR3 is TGTGCCTGGAGACTAGCGGGGTCGAACACCGGGGAGCTGTTTTTT. This chain connects TRBV30 to TRBJ2-2, with TRBD2 matching over 10 bases. Germline CDR1 and CDR2: GTSNPN and SVGIG (reference sequence). J gave up 0 bases and V 3 bases, and 1 base lay outside the gene matches. The CDR3 is 15 amino acids. Complete variable domain (other parts from reference TRBV30 and TRBJ2-2): SQTIHQWPATLVQPVGSPLSLECTVEGTSNPNLYWYRQAAGRGLQLLFYSVGIGQISSEVPQNLSASRPQDRQFILSSKKLLLSDSGFYLCAWRLAGSNTGELFFGEGSRLTVL.

This clone was detected a few times. The chain combines TRBV19 with TRBJ1-2, with 9 bases lining up with TRBD1. Trimming removed 4 bases from V and 8 bases from J; junction bases left unmatched: 8. CDR1 and CDR2 (germline): LNHDA, SQIVND (reference sequence). The CDR3 spans 14 residues. CDR3 residues: CASSRGTGTAGYTF. The CDR3 DNA reads as TGTGCCAGTAGTAGAGGGACAGGGACTGCGGGCTACACCTTC. Filled out from reference TRBV19 and TRBJ1-2, the complete variable domain reads DGGITQSPKYLFRKEGQNVTLSCEQNLNHDAMYWYRQDPGQGLRLIYYSQIVNDFQKGDIAEGYSVSREKKESFPLTVTSAQKNPTAFYLCASSRGTGTAGYTFGSGTRLTVV.

The chain carries TRBV7-9 and TRBJ1-4; no reliable D call. Trimming left V 8 bases short and J 0 bases short, with 10 bases between. CDR1 and CDR2 from the germline V gene are SEHNR and FQNEAQ (reference sequence). The CDR3 spans 14 residues. DNA for the CDR3: TGTGCCAGCCTACAAGCGGCAACTAATGAAAAACTGTTTTTT. It codes for CASLQAATNEKLFF.

This clone was picked up a small number of times. CDR3 DNA: TGTGCCAGCGGTAGGGGTCCCTCTAGTGAAAAACTGTTTTTT. Protein sequence: CASGRGPSSEKLFF. The V and J genes are TRBV6-1 and TRBJ1-4; perhaps TRBD1 as D (5 bases). This CDR3 has 14 residues. Germline assignment: CDR1 MNHNS and CDR2 SASEGT. V lost 8 bases, J lost 7 bases, and 17 bases lay in between.

This chain connects TRBV11-2 to TRBJ2-5; 9 bases fit TRBD2. V gave up 3 bases and J gave up 5 bases; unmatched junction bases: 7. This CDR3 contains 15 residues. Germline V gene lookup returns CDR1 SGHAT and CDR2 FQNNGV. CDR3 loop: CASSFAGGQVETQYF. The CDR3 nucleotides read TGTGCCAGCAGCTTTGCGGGGGGGCAGGTGGAGACCCAGTACTTC.

This clone came up a few times. This chain joins TRBV5-1 and TRBJ1-1, with D possibly TRBD1 on 6 matching bases. Trimming left V 4 bases short and J 1 base short, with 8 bases between. CDR1 is SGHRS, CDR2 YFSETQ, per germline. The CDR3 spans 13 residues. The CDR3 DNA is TGCGCCAGCAGCCCGACAGGGAACACTGAAGCTTTCTTT. Translating it yields CASSPTGNTEAFF.

The V and J genes are TRBV5-1 and TRBJ1-1; weak D call: TRBD1 (6 bases). Germline V gene data show CDR1 as SGHRS and CDR2 as YFSETQ. V gave up 7 bases and J gave up 1 base, with 11 bases separating them. This CDR3 spans 13 amino acids. The DNA for the CDR3 is TGCGCCAGCGGCGAACAGGGGAACACTGAAGCTTTCTTT. Residues: CASGEQGNTEAFF.

V usage is TRBV19 and J usage is TRBJ2-2; D gene unclear. Looked up from germline, CDR1 is LNHDA and CDR2 is SQIVND (reference sequence). Trimming shortened V by 1 base and J by 5 bases, and 11 bases separated the two germline ends. The CDR3 runs 15 residues. The CDR3 is CASSIGRPPTGELFF. CDR3 nucleotide sequence: TGTGCCAGTAGTATAGGCAGGCCGCCGACCGGGGAGCTGTTTTTT.

This chain links TRBV6-5 with TRBJ2-1, with TRBD2 matching over 10 bases. J lost 2 bases, V lost 0 bases, and 1 base had no gene match. The germline V gene has CDR1 MNHEY and CDR2 SVGAGI. This CDR3 contains 16 residues. CDR3: CASSYSTSGAYNEQFF. The CDR3, as DNA: TGTGCCAGCAGTTACTCCACTAGCGGGGCCTACAATGAGCAGTTCTTC.

The chain has TRBV7-7 and TRBJ2-5, with TRBD2 as a possible D gene (6 bases). The V end lost 1 base, the J end lost 4 bases, and 16 bases lay between the germline ends. The V gene's germline CDR1 is SSHAT and CDR2 FNYEAQ (reference sequence). The CDR3 covers 16 residues. The CDR3 nucleotides are TGTGCCAGCAGCTTAGGTATAGCGGCAATAGGAGAGACCCAGTACTTC. The encoded protein is CASSLGIAAIGETQYF.

The V and J genes are TRBV9 and TRBJ1-2; 7 bases fit TRBD1. This CDR3 region has 13 residues. V lost 3 bases to trimming and J lost 4 bases; unmatched junction nucleotides: 3. From germline, CDR1 is SGDLS and CDR2 YYNGEE. The CDR3 nucleotides are TGTGCCAGCAGCGCGACAGGGACCTATGGCTACACCTTC. Encoded protein: CASSATGTYGYTF.

This chain connects TRBV5-1 to TRBJ2-7; TRBD1 aligns across 7 bases. Per the germline V gene, CDR1 is SGHRS and CDR2 is YFSETQ. The CDR3 spans 17 residues. The V segment lost 0 bases and the J segment 1 base; nucleotides outside the gene matches: 10. This CDR3 is CASSLGYRGTQSYEQYF. CDR3 nucleotide sequence: TGCGCCAGCAGCTTGGGGTACAGGGGAACCCAATCCTACGAGCAGTACTTC.

J is TRBJ1-4 and V is TRBV6-1; 7 nucleotides align to TRBD1. The CDR3 is made up of 16 amino acids. V shed 0 bases, J shed 7 bases, and the junction held 8 bases outside the gene matches. CDR1 is MNHNS, CDR2 SASEGT, per germline. The CDR3 bases are TGTGCCAGCAGTGAAGCCGACAGGGAAGGGAGTGAAAAACTGTTTTTT. Translated, it gives CASSEADREGSEKLFF.

This clone was observed a handful of times. The rearrangement uses TRBV5-1 and TRBJ1-2, with 8 positions matching TRBD1. Trimming cost V 0 bases and J 2 bases; bases outside gene matches: 12. Germline V gene data show CDR1 as SGHRS and CDR2 as YFSETQ. The CDR3 contains 18 residues. The CDR3 nucleotides read TGCGCCAGCAGCTTGGCCTTTCGGGCGACAGGGGAAAACTATGGCTACACCTTC. It codes for CASSLAFRATGENYGYTF.

The CDR3 coding sequence is TGTGCCAGCAGCTTCCCCACCATACTAGCGGAGGGCCAAGAGACCCAGTACTTC. Amino acid sequence: CASSFPTILAEGQETQYF. The chain joins TRBV7-2 to TRBJ2-5, with 8 positions matching TRBD2. This CDR3 contains 18 residues. With V trimmed by 3 bases and J by 1 base, 13 bases remained unmatched. The germline CDR1 and CDR2 sequences are SGHTA and FQGNSA.